This is a list of T cell receptor beta chains from one sample in a study of cytomegalovirus exposure and HLA in healthy donors. Generated by immunoSEQ multiplex PCR, the TCRdb table keeps only in-frame clones and is missing some. The table lists over 200,000 clones, about 81% of them singletons, with 4.5% to 6% in the top ten. The sample was PBMCs. All receptors derive from a woman between 35 and 50 years old in good health and CMV-seropositive. Both conserved end residues are part of each CDR3. D genes are given only for firm matches. The size of a clone is reported for some rows only, either as once, few or many, or as a class for expanded clones.

v_call,j_call,clone_size,d_call,cdr3_nt,cdr3_aa
TRBV2,TRBJ1-5,.,.,TGTGCCAGCAGTGAAAGCGCCAGAAGGCAGCCCCAGCATTTT,CASSESARRQPQHF
TRBV4-3,TRBJ1-1,.,.,TGCGCCAGCAGCCAAGTCGACACCCTGAACACTGAAGCTTTCTTT,CASSQVDTLNTEAFF
TRBV11-2,TRBJ1-5,.,.,TGTGCCAGCAGCTCCGACAGGTTTGGGAATCAGCCCCAGCATTTT,CASSSDRFGNQPQHF
TRBV6-1,TRBJ2-5,.,.,TGTGCCAGCAGTGAAGCAATCCGGGGGCAAGAGACCCAGTACTTC,CASSEAIRGQETQYF
TRBV6-1,TRBJ1-1,.,TRBD1,TGTGCCAGCAGTGGCCCAAACAGGGGGCACGGCACTGAAGCTTTCTTT,CASSGPNRGHGTEAFF
TRBV7-8,TRBJ1-5,.,.,TGTGCCAGCAGCAATTACAGATATAGCAATCAGCCCCAGCATTTT,CASSNYRYSNQPQHF
TRBV28,TRBJ1-1,.,.,TGTGCCAGCAGCCTGGTTGCGGGCACTCAGGGGCGAACTGAAGCTTTCTTT,CASSLVAGTQGRTEAFF
TRBV30,TRBJ1-1,.,TRBD1,TGTGCCTGGAGTACAGGGGGAATCTCTGTGAACACTGAAGCTTTCTTT,CAWSTGGISVNTEAFF
TRBV30,TRBJ2-1,.,TRBD1,TGTGCCTGGAGTGGGACAGGGTGGTCGGGCAATGAGCAGTTCTTC,CAWSGTGWSGNEQFF
TRBV6-5,TRBJ1-1,.,.,TGTGCCAGCAATCCTCAGGGATGGCACACTGAAGCTTTCTTT,CASNPQGWHTEAFF
TRBV7-9,TRBJ1-2,once,TRBD1,TGTGCCAGCACGTTAGGGGGCGGATTCGGCTACACCTTC,CASTLGGGFGYTF
TRBV6-6,TRBJ2-1,once,TRBD1,TGTGCCAGCAGGGGGACAGACGAGGTTTACAATGAGCAGTTCTTC,CASRGTDEVYNEQFF
TRBV5-4,TRBJ2-1,.,.,TGTGCCAGCAGCTTATCCGGGGGGCTTACCGCCTACAATGAGCAGTTCTTC,CASSLSGGLTAYNEQFF
TRBV5-1,TRBJ2-2,few,TRBD2,TGCGCCAGCAGCTTGGCTAGCGGGGGGAACACCGGGGAGCTGTTTTTT,CASSLASGGNTGELFF
TRBV4-3,TRBJ2-3,.,TRBD2,TGCGCCAGCAGCCAAGTTGGAGAGAGCGGGAATTTGGGTGGTGGAGATACGCAGTATTTT,CASSQVGESGNLGGGDTQYF
TRBV5-1,TRBJ1-1,.,TRBD1,TGCGCCAGCAGCTTGGCCGATCAGGGGGTGGCTTTCTTT,CASSLADQGVAFF
TRBV19,TRBJ1-1,.,.,TGTGCCAGTAGTATAGCAGACGCGGTGAACACTGAAGCTTTCTTT,CASSIADAVNTEAFF
TRBV7-2,TRBJ2-3,.,TRBD2,TGTGCCAGCAGCTTCACACTAGCGGAAACCACAGATACGCAGTATTTT,CASSFTLAETTDTQYF
TRBV19,TRBJ2-4,.,TRBD2,TGTGCCAGTAGTACACAAGCGGGGGCCCCCAAAAACATTCAGTACTTC,CASSTQAGAPKNIQYF
TRBV9,TRBJ1-6,.,.,TGTGCCAGCAGCGCAGACCAGCGGGAACAGGGCTCACCCCTCCACTTT,CASSADQREQGSPLHF
TRBV9,TRBJ1-1,.,TRBD1,TGTGCCAGCAAGAGAGGGGGCGGAAGGAGCACTGAAGCTTTCTTT,CASKRGGGRSTEAFF
TRBV7-6,TRBJ2-1,.,TRBD1,TGTGCCAGCAGCTCAGACCCGGGACAGGGTTCTGAGCAGTTCTTC,CASSSDPGQGSEQFF
TRBV18,TRBJ2-7,few,TRBD2,TGTGCCAGCTCACCACAGGATATGGGACTAGCGGGGGGCGAGCAGTACTTC,CASSPQDMGLAGGEQYF
TRBV6-5,TRBJ1-4,.,.,TGTGCCAGCAGTTACTCGCAGGGTCGGGAAAAACTGTTTTTT,CASSYSQGREKLFF
TRBV27,TRBJ2-3,.,TRBD2,TGTGCCAGCAGTGTACTAGCGGGGGGGCTCGCAGATACGCAGTATTTT,CASSVLAGGLADTQYF
TRBV10-1,TRBJ2-7,few,TRBD1,TGCGCCAGCAGCCCGACAGGGGATAGCTCCTACGAGCAGTACTTC,CASSPTGDSSYEQYF
TRBV10-2,TRBJ1-1,few,.,TGCGCCAGTAAGAACACTGAAGCTTTCTTT,CASKNTEAFF
TRBV5-1,TRBJ1-4,.,TRBD1,TGCGCCAGCAGCGGAGGAAGGGGGCATAATGAAAAACTGTTTTTT,CASSGGRGHNEKLFF
TRBV18,TRBJ2-7,.,TRBD1,TGTGCCAGCTCACCAGGACAGGGAAAGGCCTACGAGCAGTACTTC,CASSPGQGKAYEQYF
TRBV25-1,TRBJ2-1,.,.,TGTGCCAGCAGTTTAGCGTTATCCTACAATGAGCAGTTCTTC,CASSLALSYNEQFF
TRBV7-2,TRBJ2-7,.,.,TGTGCCAGCAGCGATGTAGGGGGGGACGAGCAGTACTTC,CASSDVGGDEQYF